This T cell receptor (beta chain) stems from a study of T cell repertoires in cytomegalovirus infection. Study context: Alongside well-studied HLA-B-restricted CMV epitopes, recently identified HLA-C-restricted CMV epitopes were also used.

The V and J ends lost 6 bases and 4 bases respectively, with 19 bases between them. CDR1 and CDR2 (germline): MNHNS, SASEGT. This CDR3 is built from 16 residues. Via MiXCR, TCRdb re-called the reads, giving one row per CDR3 protein. The table lists some 920,000 distinct CDR3 sequences, approximately 32% of them singletons, with over 10% in the top ten. This clonotype was seen a handful of times. Its specificity is not known. This sequence originates from a human donor in good health (CMV status not recorded). Some clones in this sample may be carry-over from other donors' samples. Sequenced material: cultured CD8+ T cells from PBMCs, taken from culture after CMV antigen stimulation. The V gene is TRBV6-1, the J gene TRBJ1-5; TRBD1 is a possible D gene (5 bases). CDR3 nucleotides: TGTGCCAGCAGCCAGACAGTAGAGTGGGGGAATCAGCCCCAGCATTTT. Residues: CASSQTVEWGNQPQHF.